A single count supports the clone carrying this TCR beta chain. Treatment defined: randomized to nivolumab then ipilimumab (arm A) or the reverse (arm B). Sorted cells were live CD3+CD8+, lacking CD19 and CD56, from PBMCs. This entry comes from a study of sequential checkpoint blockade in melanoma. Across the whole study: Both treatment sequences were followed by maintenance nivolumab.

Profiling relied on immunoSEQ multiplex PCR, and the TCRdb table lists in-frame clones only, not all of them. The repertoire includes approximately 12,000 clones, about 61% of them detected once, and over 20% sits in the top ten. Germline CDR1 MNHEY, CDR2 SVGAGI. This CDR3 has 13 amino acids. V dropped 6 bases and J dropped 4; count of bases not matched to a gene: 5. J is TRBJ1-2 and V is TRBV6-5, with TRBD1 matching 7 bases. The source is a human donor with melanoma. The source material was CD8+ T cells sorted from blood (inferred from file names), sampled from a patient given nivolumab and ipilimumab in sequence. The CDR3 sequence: CASSQGQSYGYTF. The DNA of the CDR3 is TGTGCCAGCAGCCAGGGACAGAGCTATGGCTACACCTTC.